The 3 T cell receptor beta chains reported below all come from one sample, sequenced in a study of long-term antiretroviral therapy in people with HIV. At the survey level, the v3.0 immunoSEQ assay was run. Produced via immunoSEQ multiplex PCR; TCRdb's table is partial and in-frame only. The sample has tens of thousands of clones, almost 85% seen once. The sample consisted of unsorted PBMCs, taken 1.1 years before starting antiretroviral therapy. The origin of the receptors is a woman in her 30s with HIV.

This clone was counted once. This rearrangement joins TRBV29-1 to TRBJ2-1, with D uncertain. V dropped 6 bases and J dropped 3 bases, with 12 bases sitting between them. Germline V lookup: CDR1 SQVTM, CDR2 ANQGSEA. This CDR3 contains 13 residues. The CDR3 DNA follows: TGCAGCGTCCTAGGCAGAGGCTACAATGAGCAGTTCTTC. Amino acid sequence: CSVLGRGYNEQFF.

The chain links TRBV15 to TRBJ2-7; the D gene is possibly TRBD1 (5 bases). The CDR3 is 13 amino acids. V lost 5 bases to trimming and J lost 3 bases, with 11 bases between them. CDR1 LNHNV and CDR2 YYDKDF come from the germline V gene (reference sequence). CDR3 sequence reads: CATSPGSGYEQYF. As DNA, the CDR3 is TGTGCCACCAGCCCAGGGTCGGGCTACGAGCAGTACTTC.

The chain is built from TRBV5-4 and TRBJ2-1; 10 nucleotides match TRBD2. CDR1 and CDR2 from the germline V gene are SGHNT and YYREEE (reference sequence). The J segment lost 2 bases and the V segment lost 4 bases, leaving 9 bases of the junction unmatched. The length of the CDR3 is 17 residues. The CDR3: CASSPGGSGGPYNEQFF. CDR3 DNA sequence: TGTGCCAGCAGCCCGGGGGGTAGCGGGGGGCCCTACAATGAGCAGTTCTTC. Using reference TRBV5-4 and TRBJ2-1 for the parts outside the CDR3, the full variable domain is ETGVTQSPTHLIKTRGQQVTLRCSSQSGHNTVSWYQQALGQGPQFIFQYYREEENGRGNFPPRFSGLQFPNYSSELNVNALELDDSALYLCASSPGGSGGPYNEQFFGPGTRLTVL.